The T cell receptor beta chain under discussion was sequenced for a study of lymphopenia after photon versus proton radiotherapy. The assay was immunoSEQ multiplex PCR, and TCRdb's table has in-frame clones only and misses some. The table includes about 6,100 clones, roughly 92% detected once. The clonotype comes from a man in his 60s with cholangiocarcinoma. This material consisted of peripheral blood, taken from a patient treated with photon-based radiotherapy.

The CDR3 spells CASSLMSRGTRDTQYF. The CDR3 DNA follows: TGTGCCAGCAGCTTAATGAGCAGGGGTACGAGAGATACGCAGTATTTT. This chain uses TRBV7-3 with TRBJ2-3, with D perhaps matching TRBD1 (6 bases). CDR3 length: 16 amino acids. Germline CDR1 SGHTA, CDR2 FQGTGA. V shed 1 base and J shed 5 bases, with 16 bases lying between them.